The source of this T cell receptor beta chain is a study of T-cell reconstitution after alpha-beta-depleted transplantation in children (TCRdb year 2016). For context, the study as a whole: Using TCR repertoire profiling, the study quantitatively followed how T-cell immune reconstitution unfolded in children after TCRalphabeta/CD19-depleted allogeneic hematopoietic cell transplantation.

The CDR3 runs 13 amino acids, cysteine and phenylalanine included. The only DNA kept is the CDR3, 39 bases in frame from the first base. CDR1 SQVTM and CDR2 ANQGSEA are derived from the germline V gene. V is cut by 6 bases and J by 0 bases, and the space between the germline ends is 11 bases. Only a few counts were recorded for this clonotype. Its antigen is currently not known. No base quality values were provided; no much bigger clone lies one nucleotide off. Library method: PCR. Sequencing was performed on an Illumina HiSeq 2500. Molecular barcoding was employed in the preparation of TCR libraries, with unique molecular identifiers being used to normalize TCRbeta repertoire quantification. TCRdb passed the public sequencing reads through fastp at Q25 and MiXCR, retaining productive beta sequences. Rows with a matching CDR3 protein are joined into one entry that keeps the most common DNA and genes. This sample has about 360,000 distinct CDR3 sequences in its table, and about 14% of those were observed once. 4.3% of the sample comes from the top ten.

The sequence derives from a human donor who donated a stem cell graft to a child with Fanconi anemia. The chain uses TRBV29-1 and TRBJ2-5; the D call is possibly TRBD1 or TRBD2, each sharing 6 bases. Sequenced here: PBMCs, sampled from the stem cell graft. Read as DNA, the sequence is TGCAGCGTGAGGGGGAGGCACCAAGAGACCCAGTACTTC. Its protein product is CSVRGRHQETQYF. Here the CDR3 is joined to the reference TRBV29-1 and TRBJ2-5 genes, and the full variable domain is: SAVISQKPSRDICQRGTSLTIQCQVDSQVTMMFWYRQQPGQSLTLIATANQGSEATYESGFVIDKFPISRPNLTFSTLTVSNMSPEDSSIYLCSVRGRHQETQYFGPGTRLLVL.